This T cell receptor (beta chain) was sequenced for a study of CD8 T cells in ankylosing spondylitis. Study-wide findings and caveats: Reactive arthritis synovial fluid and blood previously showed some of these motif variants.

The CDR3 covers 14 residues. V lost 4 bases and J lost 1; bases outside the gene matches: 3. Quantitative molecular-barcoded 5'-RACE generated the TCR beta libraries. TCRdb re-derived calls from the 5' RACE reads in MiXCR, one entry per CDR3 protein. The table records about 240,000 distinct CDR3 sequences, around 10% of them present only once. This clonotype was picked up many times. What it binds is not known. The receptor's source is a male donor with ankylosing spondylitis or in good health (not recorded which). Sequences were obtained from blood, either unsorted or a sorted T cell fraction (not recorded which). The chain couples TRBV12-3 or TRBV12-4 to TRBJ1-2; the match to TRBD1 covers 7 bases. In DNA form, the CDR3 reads TGTGCCAGCAGTTGGGACAGAGATAACTATGGCTACACCTTC. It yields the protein CASSWDRDNYGYTF.